These 9 T cell receptor beta chains were sequenced from one sample in a study of cytomegalovirus exposure and HLA in healthy donors. Primers: 60 Vbeta forward and 13 Jbeta reverse. Generated by immunoSEQ multiplex PCR, the TCRdb table keeps only in-frame clones and is missing some. In the table there are under 200,000 clones, approximately 81% of which are singletons. The sequenced material came from PBMCs. Every receptor here comes from a man between 18 and 29 years old in good health and CMV-seronegative.

This clone occurred once. The chain couples TRBV30 to TRBJ1-2; a possible D gene is TRBD1 (6 bases). CDR1 is GTSNPN and CDR2 is SVGIG in the germline V gene (reference sequence). The ends were cut back, 0 bases at V and 9 bases at J, with 8 bases in the middle. This CDR3 region has 11 residues. CDR3 sequence: CAWSVQGSYTF. CDR3 coding DNA: TGTGCCTGGAGTGTACAGGGTAGCTACACCTTC.

The genes are TRBV9 and TRBJ2-6, with D perhaps matching TRBD1 (6 bases). The V and J ends lost 4 bases and 2 bases respectively, with 10 bases between them. CDR3 length equals 15 residues. CDR1 is SGDLS, CDR2 YYNGEE, per germline. CDR3 DNA sequence: TGTGCCAGCAGCCCAAAGGGGGCTGGGGCCAACGTCCTGACTTTC. This gives the protein CASSPKGAGANVLTF.

The chain recombines TRBV7-9 with TRBJ2-1; 9 bases match TRBD1. Germline V gene sequence: CDR1 SEHNR, CDR2 FQNEAQ (reference sequence). The CDR3 sequence is 15 residues long. The ends lost 5 bases at V and 7 bases at J; junction bases unmatched: 9. The CDR3 reads CASSERWDRVNEQFF. In DNA, the CDR3 is TGTGCCAGCAGCGAGAGGTGGGACAGGGTGAATGAGCAGTTCTTC. Complete variable domain (other parts from reference TRBV7-9 and TRBJ2-1): DTGVSQNPRHKITKRGQNVTFRCDPISEHNRLYWYRQTLGQGPEFLTYFQNEAQLEKSRLLSDRFSAERPKGSFSTLEIQRTEQGDSAMYLCASSERWDRVNEQFFGPGTRLTVL.

This clone was seen once. This sequence joins TRBV11-2 and TRBJ1-2; TRBD1 matches at 12 bases. There are 14 residues in the CDR3. J was trimmed by 8 bases and V by 5 bases; bases with no gene match: 6. The germline CDR1 and CDR2 sequences are SGHAT and FQNNGV. Here the CDR3 reads CASSLGQGAWGYTF. The CDR3 nucleotides are TGTGCCAGCAGCCTGGGACAGGGGGCTTGGGGCTACACCTTC.

The chain recombines TRBV19 with TRBJ2-7, with a possible D match to TRBD2 (6 bases). CDR3 length equals 13 residues. Germline V CDR1 and CDR2: LNHDA, SQIVND (reference sequence). Deletions cut 7 bases from V and 1 base from J, with 11 bases between. This CDR3 is CASTGEGSYEQYF. Written as DNA, the CDR3 is TGTGCCAGTACGGGGGAAGGATCCTACGAGCAGTACTTC.

J is TRBJ2-7 and V is TRBV19; D gene uncertain. The CDR3 extends over 11 amino acids. Germline values: CDR1 LNHDA, CDR2 SQIVND (reference sequence). Between the trimmed V and J ends, which lost 1 base and 5 bases, there was a span of 3 bases. The CDR3 DNA reads TGTGCCAGTAGTATAGCCAACGAGCAGTACTTC. It codes for CASSIANEQYF.

J is TRBJ1-4 and V is TRBV9; D remains unclear. This CDR3 spans 13 amino acids. Between the trimmed V and J ends, which lost 3 bases and 6 bases, there was a span of 9 bases. The germline V gene encodes CDR1 SGDLS and CDR2 YYNGEE. CDR3: CASSEPPDEKLFF. The CDR3 bases are TGTGCCAGCAGCGAGCCTCCGGATGAAAAACTGTTTTTT. The full variable domain, its missing parts supplied by reference TRBV9 and TRBJ1-4, is DSGVTQTPKHLITATGQRVTLRCSPRSGDLSVYWYQQSLDQGLQFLIQYYNGEERAKGNILERFSAQQFPDLHSELNLSSLELGDSALYFCASSEPPDEKLFFGSGTQLSVL.

The chain's CDR3 is CASREGRVSNQPQHF. The CDR3 DNA reads TGTGCCAGCAGGGAGGGAAGAGTTAGCAATCAGCCCCAGCATTTT. The chain uses TRBV2 and TRBJ1-5; D is uncertain. This CDR3 contains 15 residues. Germline-derived CDR1 and CDR2 are SNHLY and FYNNEI. V was cut by 6 bases and J by 0 bases, with 12 bases left in between.

This rearrangement joins TRBV5-5 to TRBJ2-5, with 12 bases aligning to TRBD1. This CDR3 comprises 16 residues. The J segment lost 6 bases and the V segment lost 4 bases, leaving 10 bases of the junction unmatched. The V gene's germline CDR1 is SGHKS and CDR2 YYEKEE (reference sequence). CDR3 sequence: CASSAAGTGGSKTQYF. DNA of the CDR3: TGTGCCAGCAGCGCCGCCGGGACAGGGGGCTCAAAGACCCAGTACTTC.